Each of the 12 T cell receptor beta chains below was sequenced from the same sample in a study of T-cell reconstitution after alpha-beta-depleted transplantation in children. The library targeted TCRbeta and was prepared with unique molecular identifiers. TCRdb analysed the PCR reads with MiXCR anew, one entry per CDR3 protein. The sample shows about 350,000 distinct CDR3 sequences, 15% to 20% of them seen only once. The specimen comprised PBMCs, mostly from graft donor cells, sampled 360 days after TCRalphabeta/CD19-depleted stem cell transplant. The receptors originated from a male patient under 10 years old who had a stem cell transplant for acute lymphoblastic leukemia, so the T cells may come from the graft donor.

The gene calls are TRBV20-1 and TRBJ2-7, with TRBD2 matching 8 bases. J was trimmed by 3 bases and V by 4 bases; bases with no gene match: 5. The germline V gene encodes CDR1 DFQATT and CDR2 SNEGSKA (reference sequence). This CDR3 is built from 13 residues. The CDR3 bases are TGCAGTGCTACGGGACTAGTGGGCTACGAGCAGTACTTC. Amino acid sequence: CSATGLVGYEQYF.

The chain is built from TRBV6-5 and TRBJ2-7, with 12 bases lining up with TRBD2. V trimming: 0 bases; J trimming: 2 bases; junction bases outside the gene matches: 2. CDR1 and CDR2 (germline): MNHEY, SVGAGI. CDR3 length: 16 residues. For the CDR3, the DNA is TGTGCCAGCAGTTACTCCCTAGCGGGAGGGCCCTACGAGCAGTACTTC. This gives the protein CASSYSLAGGPYEQYF.

V usage is TRBV2 and J usage is TRBJ2-5; D perhaps matches TRBD2 (6 bases). Germline V gives CDR1 SNHLY, CDR2 FYNNEI. This CDR3 contains 13 residues. The V end was cut by 6 bases, the J end by 1 base, with 9 bases between. The CDR3 nucleotides read TGTGCCAGCAGACGGGAGATCCAAGAGACCCAGTACTTC. The encoded protein is CASRREIQETQYF.

This clonotype has only a few counts. The V call is TRBV27, the J call TRBJ2-7; a possible D gene is TRBD1 (6 bases). The V end was cut by 3 bases, the J end by 3 bases, with 9 bases between. This CDR3 spans 13 amino acids. From germline, CDR1 is MNHEY and CDR2 SMNVEV (reference sequence). The CDR3 DNA is TGTGCCAGCAGTTTGGGGGCCTACTACGAGCAGTACTTC. As protein: CASSLGAYYEQYF.

A few counts support this clonotype. The chain has TRBV7-9 and TRBJ2-7, with D possibly TRBD2 on 6 matching bases. V lost 4 bases to trimming and J lost 6 bases, with 19 bases between them. From germline, CDR1 is SEHNR and CDR2 FQNEAQ (reference sequence). The CDR3 runs 15 residues. The CDR3 DNA reads TGTGCCAGCAGCTCCCCCGGGACTCGCCCTATCGAGCAGTACTTC. This translates into CASSSPGTRPIEQYF.

V gene TRBV4-1 combines with J gene TRBJ1-2; maybe TRBD1 (5 bases). Deletions cut 4 bases from V and 4 bases from J, with 13 bases between. The length of the CDR3 is 14 residues. Germline assignment: CDR1 MGHRA and CDR2 YSYEKL. This CDR3 reads CASSPAGRVYGYTF. The CDR3 coding sequence is TGCGCCAGCAGCCCCGCGGGCAGGGTCTATGGCTACACCTTC.

There are many counts of this clonotype. The CDR3 bases are TGTGCCAGCAGCTTCTATGGGGGAAGGAACACCGGGGAGCTGTTTTTT. Translated: CASSFYGGRNTGELFF. This chain joins TRBV7-9 and TRBJ2-2, with D perhaps assigned TRBD1 or TRBD2 (5 bases each). Trimming pared 3 bases from V and 1 base from J, leaving 12 bases between. This CDR3 contains 16 residues. Germline CDR1 SEHNR, CDR2 FQNEAQ (reference sequence). The entire variable domain, with the rest obtained from reference TRBV7-9 and TRBJ2-2, is as follows: DTGVSQNPRHKITKRGQNVTFRCDPISEHNRLYWYRQTLGQGPEFLTYFQNEAQLEKSRLLSDRFSAERPKGSFSTLEIQRTEQGDSAMYLCASSFYGGRNTGELFFGEGSRLTVL.

The chain couples TRBV6-5 to TRBJ2-2, with a possible D match to TRBD1 (5 bases). Trimming shortened V by 2 bases and J by 2 bases, and 9 bases separated the two germline ends. Germline-derived CDR1 and CDR2 are MNHEY and SVGAGI. CDR3 size: 15 residues. CDR3 in amino acids: CASSYVRGNTGELFF. The DNA for the CDR3 is TGTGCCAGCAGTTACGTAAGGGGAAACACCGGGGAGCTGTTTTTT.

This clonotype has ten or more counts. V is TRBV9 and J is TRBJ2-6; no definite D call. With 3 bases removed from V and 1 base from J, the gap between germline ends came to 8 bases. Per the germline V gene, CDR1 is SGDLS and CDR2 is YYNGEE. The CDR3 consists of 15 residues. The CDR3 reads CASSAVGSGANVLTF. In DNA form, the CDR3 reads TGTGCCAGCAGCGCCGTGGGGTCTGGGGCCAACGTCCTGACTTTC.

Notes on this clonotype: The junction departs from the called germline gene at one end, perhaps through a read error. The rearrangement joins TRBV7-8 to TRBJ2-3; tentative D call: TRBD1 (6 bases). The CDR3 is 17 amino acids. CDR1 and CDR2 (germline): SGHVS, FQNEAQ. The CDR3 DNA reads TGTACCAGCAGCTTACTGATGGGACAAGGGTCGTCAGATACGCAGTATTTT. Translating it yields CTSSLLMGQGSSDTQYF.

The rearrangement joins TRBV5-6 to TRBJ2-7, with TRBD2 matching over 9 bases. Germline-derived CDR1 and CDR2 are SGHDT and YYEEEE. V was pared by 0 bases and J by 2 bases, with 6 bases of the junction left unmatched. The length of the CDR3 is 16 residues. The CDR3 DNA reads as TGTGCCAGCAGCTTGGCGGGGCGGGAGGGCCCCTACGAGCAGTACTTC. Its protein product is CASSLAGREGPYEQYF.

With respect to this clonotype: This may be a read error, as it is one base from a much larger clone. This chain uses TRBV28 with TRBJ1-5; D gene uncertain. CDR1 and CDR2 (germline): MDHEN, SYDVKM. The CDR3 contains 11 residues. The ends were cut back, 3 bases at V and 6 bases at J, with 3 bases in the middle. The chain's CDR3 is CASSFGQPQHF. CDR3 bases: TGTGCCAGCAGTTTCGGTCAGCCCCAGCATTTT.